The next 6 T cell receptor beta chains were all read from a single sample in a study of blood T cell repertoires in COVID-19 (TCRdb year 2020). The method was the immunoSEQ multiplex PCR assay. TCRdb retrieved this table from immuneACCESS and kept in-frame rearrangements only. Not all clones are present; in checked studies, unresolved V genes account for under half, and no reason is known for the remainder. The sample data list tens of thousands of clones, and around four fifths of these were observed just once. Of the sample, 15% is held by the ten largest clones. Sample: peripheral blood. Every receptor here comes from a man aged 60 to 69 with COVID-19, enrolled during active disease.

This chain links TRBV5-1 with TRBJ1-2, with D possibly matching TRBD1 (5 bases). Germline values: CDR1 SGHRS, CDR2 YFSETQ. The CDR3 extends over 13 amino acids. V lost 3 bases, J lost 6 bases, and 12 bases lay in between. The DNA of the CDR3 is TGCGCCAGCAGCTACCAGGGCTTTGATGGCTACACCTTC. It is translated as CASSYQGFDGYTF.

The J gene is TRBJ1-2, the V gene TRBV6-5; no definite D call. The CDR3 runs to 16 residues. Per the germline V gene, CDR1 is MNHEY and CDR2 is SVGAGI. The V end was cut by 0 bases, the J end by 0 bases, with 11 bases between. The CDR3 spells CASSYSRSVANYGYTF. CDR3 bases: TGTGCCAGCAGTTACTCGAGGTCGGTAGCTAACTATGGCTACACCTTC.

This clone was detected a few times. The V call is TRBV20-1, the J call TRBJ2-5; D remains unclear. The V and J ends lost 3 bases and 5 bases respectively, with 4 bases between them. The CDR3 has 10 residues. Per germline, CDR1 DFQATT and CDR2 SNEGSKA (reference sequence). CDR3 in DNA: TGCAGTGCTAGCGGGGAGACCCAGTACTTC. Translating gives CSASGETQYF.

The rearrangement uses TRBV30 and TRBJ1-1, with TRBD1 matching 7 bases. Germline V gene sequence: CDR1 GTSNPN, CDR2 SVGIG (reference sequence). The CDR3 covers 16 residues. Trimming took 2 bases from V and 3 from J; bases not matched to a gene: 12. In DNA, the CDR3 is TGTGCCTGGAGTCCCAGGGGGTCAGGGCTGGACACTGAAGCTTTCTTT. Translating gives CAWSPRGSGLDTEAFF.

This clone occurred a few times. As DNA, the CDR3 is TGTGCCAGCAGCCCGGGAGGATTCAATAGCGTTACGCAGTATTTT. This encodes CASSPGGFNSVTQYF. J is TRBJ2-3 and V is TRBV5-5; 7 positions agree with TRBD2. V lost 4 bases and J lost 8; bases outside the gene matches: 13. From germline, CDR1 is SGHKS and CDR2 YYEKEE (reference sequence). The CDR3 covers 15 residues.

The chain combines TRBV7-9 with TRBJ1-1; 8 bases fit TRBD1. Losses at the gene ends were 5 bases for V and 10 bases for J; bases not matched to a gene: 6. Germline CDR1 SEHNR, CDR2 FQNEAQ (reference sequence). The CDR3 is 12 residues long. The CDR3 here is CASSPQGGSAFF. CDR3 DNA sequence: TGTGCCAGCAGCCCACAGGGGGGTTCAGCTTTCTTT. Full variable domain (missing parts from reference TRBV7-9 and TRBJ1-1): DTGVSQNPRHKITKRGQNVTFRCDPISEHNRLYWYRQTLGQGPEFLTYFQNEAQLEKSRLLSDRFSAERPKGSFSTLEIQRTEQGDSAMYLCASSPQGGSAFFGQGTRLTVV.